Here is one TCR beta chain with its context. Original analysis: Nucleated cell number was recorded as an estimate derived from reference gene primer amplification. TCRdb's table, derived via immunoSEQ multiplex PCR, lists solely in-frame clones and lacks some. D and trimming were read from the DNA, whereas the V and J calls and clone size are those reported in that table. The sample consists of some 370,000 clones, 90% of them appearing once. These data come from a study of blood T cell repertoires in COVID-19. Study-level information: The samples span acute and convalescent COVID-19 from the United States, Italy and Spain. Sample material is recorded as cDNA or gDNA derived from T cells, B-cell-depleted T cells, or PBMCs.

The CDR3 extends over 16 amino acids. Trimming stripped 5 bases from V and 0 bases from J, with 14 bases between. Germline lookup yields CDR1 SGHVS and CDR2 FQNEAQ. Input material: peripheral blood. The gene calls are TRBV7-8 and TRBJ1-5; D gene uncertain. This clonotype was sampled from a young man with active or convalescent COVID-19. The CDR3 DNA reads as TGTGCCAGCAGCCCAGACATCAATAATAGCAATCAGCCCCAGCATTTT. Translation: CASSPDINNSNQPQHF. Full variable domain (missing parts from reference TRBV7-8 and TRBJ1-5): GAGVSQSPRYKVAKRGQDVALRCDPISGHVSLFWYQQALGQGPEFLTYFQNEAQLDKSGLPSDRFFAERPEGSVSTLKIQRTQQEDSAVYLCASSPDINNSNQPQHFGDGTRLSIL.